These 8 T cell receptor beta chains came from one sample sequenced in a study of T cell changes during pregnancy in multiple sclerosis. Libraries were prepared by immunoSEQ multiplex PCR; TCRdb keeps only in-frame clonotypes and omits some of them. The sample has 80,000 to 130,000 clones; just over 90% are singletons. Material: peripheral blood, obtained in the second trimester of pregnancy. These TCRs come from a female donor with multiple sclerosis, enrolled in a pregnancy study.

This clone was observed a single time. The chain is built from TRBV11-2 and TRBJ2-3; the match to TRBD2 covers 12 bases. The germline V gene has CDR1 SGHAT and CDR2 FQNNGV. The CDR3 consists of 16 residues. V was clipped by 4 bases and J by 5 bases; unmatched bases: 7. In nucleotides, the CDR3 is TGTGCCAGCAGCTACAGACTAGCGGGAGTGATAGATACGCAGTATTTT. Translation gives CASSYRLAGVIDTQYF.

The J gene is TRBJ1-4, the V gene TRBV19; TRBD1 matches 9 bases. Germline CDR1 and CDR2: LNHDA and SQIVND (reference sequence). This CDR3 is 14 amino acids long. V shed 5 bases, J shed 7 bases, and the junction held 5 bases outside the gene matches. The CDR3 DNA reads TGTGCCAGTAGTGCGGGACAGGGCTTTGAAAAACTGTTTTTT. Amino acid sequence: CASSAGQGFEKLFF.

On this clone: Other DNA sequences in the same sample also yield this CDR3. J is TRBJ1-1 and V is TRBV6-5, with TRBD1 matching over 7 bases. Per germline, CDR1 MNHEY and CDR2 SVGAGI. The CDR3 has 11 amino acids. V gave up 6 bases and J gave up 5 bases; unmatched junction bases: 0. The CDR3 region is CASSRGTEAFF. The CDR3 coding sequence is TGTGCCAGCAGCAGGGGGACTGAAGCTTTCTTT.

The chain combines TRBV4-1 with TRBJ1-6; TRBD1 is a possible D gene (6 bases). Germline V gene sequence: CDR1 MGHRA, CDR2 YSYEKL. This CDR3 has 15 residues. The V end was cut by 1 base, the J end by 5 bases, with 9 bases between. CDR3 region: CASSQGNRDNSPLHF. In nucleotides, the CDR3 is TGCGCCAGCAGCCAAGGAAACAGGGATAATTCACCCCTCCACTTT.

The CDR3 coding sequence is TGTGCCAGCGAGGGAAATTCACCCCTCCACTTT. The encoded protein is CASEGNSPLHF. The chain carries TRBV7-9 and TRBJ1-6; D remains unclear. The CDR3 runs to 11 residues. Germline CDR1 reads SEHNR; CDR2 reads FQNEAQ (reference sequence). Trimming took 8 bases from V and 7 from J, leaving 6 bases between them. The full variable domain, in which reference TRBV7-9 and TRBJ1-6 provide the parts outside the CDR3, is DTGVSQNPRHKITKRGQNVTFRCDPISEHNRLYWYRQTLGQGPEFLTYFQNEAQLEKSRLLSDRFSAERPKGSFSTLEIQRTEQGDSAMYLCASEGNSPLHFGNGTRLTVT.

The chain uses TRBV19 and TRBJ1-1; 7 nucleotides align to TRBD1. This CDR3 has 16 amino acids. Germline lookup yields CDR1 LNHDA and CDR2 SQIVND (reference sequence). V lost 8 bases and J lost 1; bases outside the gene matches: 13. CDR3 sequence: CASRAGGRGRNTEAFF. The CDR3 DNA follows: TGTGCCAGTCGAGCAGGGGGAAGGGGTCGGAACACTGAAGCTTTCTTT.

In its sample, this clone was seen a few times. This chain joins TRBV5-5 and TRBJ1-1; weak D call: TRBD1 (5 bases). From germline, CDR1 is SGHKS and CDR2 YYEKEE (reference sequence). The CDR3 consists of 15 residues. Trimming pared 1 base from V and 0 bases from J, leaving 10 bases between. This chain's CDR3 is CASSLLGDLNTEAFF. The CDR3 DNA sequence: TGTGCCAGCAGCTTGCTCGGGGACTTGAACACTGAAGCTTTCTTT.

The genes are TRBV5-6 and TRBJ2-3, with D perhaps TRBD1 (6 bases). The V end lost 4 bases, the J end lost 2 bases, and 14 bases lay between the germline ends. CDR1 is SGHDT, CDR2 YYEEEE, per germline. The CDR3 is 15 residues long. The CDR3 region is CASSLPGQNTDTQYF. The CDR3 nucleotides read TGTGCCAGCAGCCTACCCGGACAGAACACAGATACGCAGTATTTT.